These 15 T cell receptor beta chains originate from one sample sequenced in a study of control samples from healthy donors and cancer patients. Produced via immunoSEQ multiplex PCR; TCRdb's table is partial and in-frame only. The repertoire consists of some 96,000 clones, with roughly 87% occurring once and the leading ten covering 15% to 20%. The source material was blood. These TCRs come from a woman in her 50s in good health.

The genes are TRBV5-4 and TRBJ2-7; D gene uncertain. The CDR3 has 12 residues. Germline assignment: CDR1 SGHNT and CDR2 YYREEE (reference sequence). The V end lost 6 bases, the J end lost 2 bases, and 9 bases lay between the germline ends. The DNA for the CDR3 is TGTGCCAGCACCGGTCCCACCTACGAGCAGTACTTC. It translates to CASTGPTYEQYF.

The DNA for the CDR3 is TGCGCCAGTTCTCCCCCGGGTGGGGTCACTGAAGCTTTCTTT. This gives the protein CASSPPGGVTEAFF. The chain recombines TRBV5-1 with TRBJ1-1; D ambiguous. The V end lost 8 bases, the J end lost 4 bases, and 18 bases lay between the germline ends. The CDR3 length is 14 residues. CDR1 SGHRS and CDR2 YFSETQ come from the germline V gene.

The rearrangement joins TRBV7-3 to TRBJ2-1; no reliable D call. V lost 1 base to trimming and J lost 5 bases, with 6 bases between them. CDR3 length: 13 amino acids. CDR1 is SGHTA, CDR2 FQGTGA, per germline. The CDR3 loop reads CASSLIGHNEQFF. Written as DNA, the CDR3 is TGTGCCAGCAGCTTAATCGGGCACAATGAGCAGTTCTTC.

The CDR3 DNA is TGTGCCAGTAGTAAAAGACAGGGGGTTTTCACAGATACGCAGTATTTT. Its protein is CASSKRQGVFTDTQYF. This chain connects TRBV19 to TRBJ2-3; 9 bases line up with TRBD1. The germline V gene encodes CDR1 LNHDA and CDR2 SQIVND (reference sequence). CDR3 size: 16 residues. V lost 4 bases and J lost 2; bases outside the gene matches: 7.

The chain combines TRBV7-2 with TRBJ2-1; the match to TRBD2 covers 9 bases. Germline lookup yields CDR1 SGHTA and CDR2 FQGNSA. The J segment lost 10 bases and the V segment lost 3 bases, leaving 4 bases of the junction unmatched. The CDR3 consists of 13 residues. The DNA for the CDR3 is TGTGCCAGCAGCTTCCGCCTAGCGGGAGAGCAGTTCTTC. It specifies CASSFRLAGEQFF.

The chain recombines TRBV7-3 with TRBJ2-3; D call uncertain. CDR3 length: 14 amino acids. V was pared by 5 bases and J by 5 bases, with 14 bases between. Looked up from germline, CDR1 is SGHTA and CDR2 is FQGTGA. This chain's CDR3 is CASSLRRRQDTQYF. CDR3 in DNA: TGTGCCAGCAGCCTAAGGCGAAGGCAAGATACGCAGTATTTT.

This chain uses TRBV21-1 with TRBJ2-7; the table's D call TRBD2 went unverified against the DNA. TRBV21-1 is tagged as a pseudogene. This CDR3 has 21 residues. The CDR3 sequence is CASSTFTVLSSWCGSTYEQYV. CDR3 nucleotides: TGTGCCAGCAGCACCTTTACCGTCTTATCCTCCTGGTGCGGGAGTACCTACGAGCAGTACGTC.

The chain combines TRBV30 with TRBJ1-5; D gene unclear. Germline assignment: CDR1 GTSNPN and CDR2 SVGIG (reference sequence). The CDR3 extends over 14 amino acids. V was clipped by 2 bases and J by 1 base, with 9 bases between them. The CDR3 is CAWSSGSSNQPQHF. The CDR3 bases are TGTGCCTGGAGTTCGGGGAGCAGCAATCAGCCCCAGCATTTT.

CDR3 sequence reads: CASTAGGMGDNEQFF. The CDR3 region has the DNA TGCGCCAGCACTGCCGGCGGGATGGGGGACAATGAGCAGTTCTTC. The chain joins TRBV4-3 to TRBJ2-1; perhaps TRBD2 as D (6 bases). The length of the CDR3 is 15 residues. V dropped 7 bases and J dropped 5 bases, with 18 bases sitting between them. Germline loops: CDR1 LGHNA, CDR2 YSLEER.

The J gene is TRBJ1-3, the V gene TRBV30; no definite D call. This CDR3 has 13 amino acids. Trimming stripped 8 bases from V and 0 bases from J, with 11 bases between. Germline V lookup: CDR1 GTSNPN, CDR2 SVGIG (reference sequence). CDR3 nucleotide sequence: TGTGCCCAGGCGGTTCGCTCTGGAAACACCATATATTTT. Translation: CAQAVRSGNTIYF.

This clone was counted once. V is TRBV27 and J is TRBJ2-1, with D hard to call. Trimming took off 8 bases at V and 7 bases at J, with 9 bases between the two ends. The CDR3 contains 11 residues. Germline CDR1 reads MNHEY; CDR2 reads SMNVEV (reference sequence). The CDR3 loop reads CASDRENEQFF. The CDR3 DNA reads as TGTGCCAGCGATAGAGAGAATGAGCAGTTCTTC.

The chain is built from TRBV25-1 and TRBJ2-7; D remains ambiguous. The CDR3 totals 11 residues. V was shortened by 8 bases and J by 7 bases, with 12 bases between the two germline ends. Per the germline V gene, CDR1 is MGHDK and CDR2 is SYGVNS. CDR3 protein: CASGNLGEQYF. CDR3 in DNA: TGTGCCAGCGGAAATCTTGGGGAGCAGTACTTC.

This chain links TRBV30 with TRBJ1-5; perhaps TRBD1 as D (5 bases). V lost 0 bases, J lost 2 bases, and 14 bases lay in between. The CDR3 is 16 amino acids. Looked up from germline, CDR1 is GTSNPN and CDR2 is SVGIG (reference sequence). CDR3 coding DNA: TGTGCCTGGAGTGTAAGTTCAGGGATTGGCAATCAGCCCCAGCATTTT. Amino acid sequence: CAWSVSSGIGNQPQHF.

V is TRBV6-2 or TRBV6-3 and J is TRBJ1-5, with a possible D match to TRBD1 (5 bases). The ends were cut back, 4 bases at V and 7 bases at J, with 14 bases in the middle. In germline, CDR1 is MNHEY, CDR2 SVGEGT. The CDR3 spans 14 residues. The CDR3 DNA follows: TGTGCCAGCAGTTCCCAGGGAGGTGCCCAGCCCCAGCATTTT. It yields the protein CASSSQGGAQPQHF.

This chain uses TRBV18 with TRBJ2-1; D may be TRBD2 (5 bases). In germline, CDR1 is KGHSH, CDR2 LQKENI. This CDR3 spans 15 amino acids. With 0 bases removed from V and 8 bases from J, the gap between germline ends came to 14 bases. The DNA for the CDR3 is TGTGCCAGCTCACCACCTCTGGCGGGCGGCGATGAGCAGTTCTTC. Translating gives CASSPPLAGGDEQFF.